This paragraph covers one T cell receptor beta chain sequence. Authors' methods: Amplification from reference gene primers served as the basis for estimated nucleated cell counts. Some clones are missing from TCRdb's copy, which holds only in-frame ones; the method was immunoSEQ multiplex PCR. V and J calls and clone size follow that table, whereas D and trimming were derived from the DNA. The sample records around 330,000 clones, over 75% being singletons. The sample belongs to a study of blood T cell repertoires in COVID-19. Across the whole study: Donors in the United States, Italy and Spain gave samples during acute or convalescent COVID-19. Sample material is recorded as cDNA or gDNA derived from T cells, B-cell-depleted T cells, or PBMCs.

The TCR was taken from a woman between 45 and 65 years old with active or convalescent COVID-19. Input material: peripheral blood.

This CDR3 is CASSQENRGSYTF. The DNA for the CDR3 is TGTGCCAGCAGCCAAGAGAACAGGGGTAGCTACACCTTC. The rearrangement links TRBV3-1 (or the pseudogene TRBV3-2) to TRBJ1-2; 7 bases line up with TRBD1. Germline V gives CDR1 LGHDT, CDR2 YNNKEL (reference sequence). This CDR3 region has 13 residues. The V segment lost 0 bases and the J segment 9 bases; nucleotides outside the gene matches: 4.